This T cell receptor beta chain is from a study of OX40 agonist ivuxolimab in advanced cancers. Here immunoSEQ multiplex PCR was the method, and the copy in TCRdb shows in-frame clones only, minus some. The table has about 64,000 clones, 88% seen once. The CDR3 covers 14 residues. The germline V and J ends were trimmed by 5 bases and 6 bases, with 14 bases remaining between them. Per the germline V gene, CDR1 is SNHLY and CDR2 is FYNNEI. The specimen comprised CD4+ or CD8+ T cells sorted from blood, sampled in a trial of the OX40 agonist ivuxolimab. The source of this sequence is an adult with an advanced solid tumor such as melanoma, head and neck, liver or kidney cancer. The chain uses TRBV2 and TRBJ1-5; no definite D call. As DNA, the CDR3 is TGTGCCAGCAGTCCCCGGGCCACGGGTCAGCCCCAGCATTTT. Translated, it gives CASSPRATGQPQHF.